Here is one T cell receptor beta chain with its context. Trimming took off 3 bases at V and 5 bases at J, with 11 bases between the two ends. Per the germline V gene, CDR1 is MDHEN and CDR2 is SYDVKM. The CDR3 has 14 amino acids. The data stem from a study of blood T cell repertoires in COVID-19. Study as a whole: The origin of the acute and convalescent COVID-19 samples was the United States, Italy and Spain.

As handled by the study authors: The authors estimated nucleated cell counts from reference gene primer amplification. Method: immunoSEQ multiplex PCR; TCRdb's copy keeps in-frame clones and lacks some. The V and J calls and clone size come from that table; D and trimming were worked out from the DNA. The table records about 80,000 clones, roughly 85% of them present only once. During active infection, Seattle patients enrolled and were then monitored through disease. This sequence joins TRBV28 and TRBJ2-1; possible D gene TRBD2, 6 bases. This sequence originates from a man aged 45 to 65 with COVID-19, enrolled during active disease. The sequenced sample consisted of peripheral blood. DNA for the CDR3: TGTGCCAGCAGTTTGGGGGGTGTTAACAATGAGCAGTTCTTC. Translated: CASSLGGVNNEQFF.